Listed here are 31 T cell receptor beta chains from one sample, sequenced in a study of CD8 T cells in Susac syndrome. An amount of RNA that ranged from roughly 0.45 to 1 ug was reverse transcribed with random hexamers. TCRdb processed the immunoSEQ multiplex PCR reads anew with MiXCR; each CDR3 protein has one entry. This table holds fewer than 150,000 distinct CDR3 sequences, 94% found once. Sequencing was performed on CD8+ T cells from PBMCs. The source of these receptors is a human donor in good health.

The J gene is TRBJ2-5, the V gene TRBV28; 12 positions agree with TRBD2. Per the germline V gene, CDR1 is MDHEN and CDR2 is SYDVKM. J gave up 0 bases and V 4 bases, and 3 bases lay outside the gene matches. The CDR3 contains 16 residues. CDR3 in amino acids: CASSSGLAGYQETQYF. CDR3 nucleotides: TGTGCCAGCAGTTCCGGACTAGCGGGATACCAAGAGACCCAGTACTTC.

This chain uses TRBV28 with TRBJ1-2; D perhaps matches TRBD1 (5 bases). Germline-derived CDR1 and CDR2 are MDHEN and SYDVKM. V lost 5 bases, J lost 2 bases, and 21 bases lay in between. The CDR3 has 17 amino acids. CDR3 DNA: TGTGCCAGCAGTCTCGACCAAAGAGGGGTGGGGAACTATGGCTACACCTTC. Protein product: CASSLDQRGVGNYGYTF.

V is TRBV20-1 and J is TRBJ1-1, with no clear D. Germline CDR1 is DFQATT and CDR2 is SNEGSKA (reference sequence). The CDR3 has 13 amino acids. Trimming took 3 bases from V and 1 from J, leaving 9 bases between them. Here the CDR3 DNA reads TGCAGTGCTAGGGTCTTTACGAACACTGAAGCTTTCTTT. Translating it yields CSARVFTNTEAFF.

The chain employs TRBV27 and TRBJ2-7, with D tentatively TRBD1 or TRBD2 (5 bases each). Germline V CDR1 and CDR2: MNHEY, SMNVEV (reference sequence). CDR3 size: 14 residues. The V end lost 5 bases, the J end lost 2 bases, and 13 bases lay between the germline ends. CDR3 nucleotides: TGTGCCAGCAGTACACGGGGCAGTGCCTACGAGCAGTACTTC. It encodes CASSTRGSAYEQYF.

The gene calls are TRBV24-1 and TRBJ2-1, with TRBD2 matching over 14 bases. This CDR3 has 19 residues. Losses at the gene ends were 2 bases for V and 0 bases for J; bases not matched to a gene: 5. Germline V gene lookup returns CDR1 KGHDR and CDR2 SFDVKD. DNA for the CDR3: TGTGCCACCAGTGATTCCCCCGGGACTAGCGGGAGCTCCTACAATGAGCAGTTCTTC. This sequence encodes CATSDSPGTSGSSYNEQFF.

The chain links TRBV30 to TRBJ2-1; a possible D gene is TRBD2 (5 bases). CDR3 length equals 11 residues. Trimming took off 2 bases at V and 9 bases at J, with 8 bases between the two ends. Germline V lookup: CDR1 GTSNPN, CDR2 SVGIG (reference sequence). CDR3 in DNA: TGTGCCTGGAGTCCGGAGGCTGAGCAGTTCTTC. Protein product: CAWSPEAEQFF. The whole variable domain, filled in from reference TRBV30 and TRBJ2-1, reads SQTIHQWPATLVQPVGSPLSLECTVEGTSNPNLYWYRQAAGRGLQLLFYSVGIGQISSEVPQNLSASRPQDRQFILSSKKLLLSDSGFYLCAWSPEAEQFFGPGTRLTVL.

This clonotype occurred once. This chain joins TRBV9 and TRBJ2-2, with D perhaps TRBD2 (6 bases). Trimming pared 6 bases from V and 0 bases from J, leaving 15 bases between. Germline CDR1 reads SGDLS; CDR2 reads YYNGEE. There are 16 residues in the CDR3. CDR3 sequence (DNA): TGTGCCAGCACCGAGGTGGCGGGAACGAACACCGGGGAGCTGTTTTTT. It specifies CASTEVAGTNTGELFF.

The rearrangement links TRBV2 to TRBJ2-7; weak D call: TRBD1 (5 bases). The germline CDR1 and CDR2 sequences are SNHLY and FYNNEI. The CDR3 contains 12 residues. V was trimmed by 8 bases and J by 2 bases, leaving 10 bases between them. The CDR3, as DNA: TGTGCCAGCCTTGACAGTACCTACGAGCAGTACTTC. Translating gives CASLDSTYEQYF.

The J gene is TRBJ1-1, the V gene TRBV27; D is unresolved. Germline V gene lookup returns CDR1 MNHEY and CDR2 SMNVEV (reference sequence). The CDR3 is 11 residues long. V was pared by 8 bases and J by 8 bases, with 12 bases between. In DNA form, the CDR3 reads TGTGCCAGCGCTGGGAGCCGGGAAGCTTTCTTT. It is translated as CASAGSREAFF.

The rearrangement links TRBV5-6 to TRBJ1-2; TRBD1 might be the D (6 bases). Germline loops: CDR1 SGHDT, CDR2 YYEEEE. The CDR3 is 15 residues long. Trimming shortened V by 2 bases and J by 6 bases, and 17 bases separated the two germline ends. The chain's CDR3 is CASSLRQAPQDGYTF. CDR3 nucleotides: TGTGCCAGCAGCTTACGACAGGCACCCCAGGATGGCTACACCTTC.

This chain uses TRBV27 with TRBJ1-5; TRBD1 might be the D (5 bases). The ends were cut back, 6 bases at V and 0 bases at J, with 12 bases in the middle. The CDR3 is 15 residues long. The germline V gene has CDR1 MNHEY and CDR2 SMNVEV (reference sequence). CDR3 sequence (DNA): TGTGCCAGCAGACTACAGGTTCATAGCAATCAGCCCCAGCATTTT. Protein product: CASRLQVHSNQPQHF.

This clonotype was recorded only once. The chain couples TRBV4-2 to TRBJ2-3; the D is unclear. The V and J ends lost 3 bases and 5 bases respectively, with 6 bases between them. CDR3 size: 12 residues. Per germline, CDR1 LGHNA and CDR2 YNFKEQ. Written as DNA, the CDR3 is TGTGCCAGCAGCCACCCTCAAGATACGCAGTATTTT. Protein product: CASSHPQDTQYF.

The CDR3 spells CSALSPGQVLHEQYF. CDR3 sequence (DNA): TGCAGTGCTCTAAGCCCGGGACAGGTGCTCCACGAGCAGTACTTC. V gene TRBV20-1 combines with J gene TRBJ2-7; 8 positions match TRBD1. CDR1 DFQATT and CDR2 SNEGSKA come from the germline V gene (reference sequence). The V gene end was trimmed by 5 bases and the J gene end by 5 bases; junction bases not matched to a gene: 14. The CDR3 is 15 residues long.

DNA for the CDR3: TGTGCCAGCAGTGACGGCCCCTTTAATGAGCAGTTCTTC. This translates into CASSDGPFNEQFF. The chain recombines TRBV6-4 with TRBJ2-1; D is unresolved. V gave up 2 bases and J gave up 7 bases, with 9 bases separating them. The CDR3 covers 13 residues. Germline V lookup: CDR1 MRHNA, CDR2 SNTAGT.

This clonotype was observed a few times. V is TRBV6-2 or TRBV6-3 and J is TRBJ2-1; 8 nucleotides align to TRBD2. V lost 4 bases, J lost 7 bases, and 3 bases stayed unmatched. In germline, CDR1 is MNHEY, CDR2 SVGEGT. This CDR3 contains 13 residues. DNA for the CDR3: TGTGCCAGCAGTTTGGGACTAGGAAATGAGCAGTTCTTC. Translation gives CASSLGLGNEQFF.

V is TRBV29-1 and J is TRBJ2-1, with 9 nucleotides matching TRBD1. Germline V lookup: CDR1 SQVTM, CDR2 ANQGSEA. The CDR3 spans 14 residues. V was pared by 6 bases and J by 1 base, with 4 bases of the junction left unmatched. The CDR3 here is CSVPGQGSYNEQFF. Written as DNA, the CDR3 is TGCAGCGTCCCGGGACAGGGATCCTACAATGAGCAGTTCTTC.

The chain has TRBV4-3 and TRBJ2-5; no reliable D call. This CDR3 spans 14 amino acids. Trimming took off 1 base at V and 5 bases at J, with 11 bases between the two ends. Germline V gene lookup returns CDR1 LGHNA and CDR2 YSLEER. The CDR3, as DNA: TGCGCCAGCAGCCAAGGAGCTCCGCCGGAGACCCAGTACTTC. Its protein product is CASSQGAPPETQYF.

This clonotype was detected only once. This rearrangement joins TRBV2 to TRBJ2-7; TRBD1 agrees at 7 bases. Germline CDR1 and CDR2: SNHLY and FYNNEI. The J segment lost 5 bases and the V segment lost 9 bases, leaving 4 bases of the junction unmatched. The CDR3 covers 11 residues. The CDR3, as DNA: TGTGCCAGTCCGACAGGGAACGAGCAGTACTTC. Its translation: CASPTGNEQYF.

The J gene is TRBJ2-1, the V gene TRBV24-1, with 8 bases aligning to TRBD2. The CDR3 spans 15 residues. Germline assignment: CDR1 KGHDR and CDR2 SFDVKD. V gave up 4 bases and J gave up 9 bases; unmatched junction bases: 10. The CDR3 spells CATSEPGTRFAEQFF. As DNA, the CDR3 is TGTGCCACCAGTGAACCCGGGACTAGGTTTGCTGAGCAGTTCTTC.

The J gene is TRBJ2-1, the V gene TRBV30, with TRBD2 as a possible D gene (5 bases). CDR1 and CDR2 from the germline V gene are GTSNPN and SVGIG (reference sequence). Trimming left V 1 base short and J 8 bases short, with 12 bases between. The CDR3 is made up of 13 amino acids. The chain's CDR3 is CAWSGPHGDEQFF. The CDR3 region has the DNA TGTGCCTGGAGTGGTCCTCACGGGGATGAGCAGTTCTTC.

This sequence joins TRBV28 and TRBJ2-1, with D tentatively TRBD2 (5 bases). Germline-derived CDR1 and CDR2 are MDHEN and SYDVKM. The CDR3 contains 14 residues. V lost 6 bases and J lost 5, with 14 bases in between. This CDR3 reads CASREAVWDNEQFF. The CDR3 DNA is TGTGCCAGCAGAGAAGCGGTTTGGGACAATGAGCAGTTCTTC.

The CDR3 DNA sequence: TGCAGTGCCCAGGCACTTGGGTCTAACTATGGCTACACCTTC. Protein product: CSAQALGSNYGYTF. The chain is built from TRBV20-1 and TRBJ1-2, with D unresolved. The V end was cut by 6 bases, the J end by 0 bases, with 14 bases between. This CDR3 comprises 14 residues. From germline, CDR1 is DFQATT and CDR2 SNEGSKA (reference sequence).

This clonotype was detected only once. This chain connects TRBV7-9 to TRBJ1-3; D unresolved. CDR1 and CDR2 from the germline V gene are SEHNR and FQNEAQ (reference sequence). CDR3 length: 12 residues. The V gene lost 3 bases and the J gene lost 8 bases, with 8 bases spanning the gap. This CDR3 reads CASSFSGDTIYF. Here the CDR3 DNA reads TGTGCCAGCAGCTTCTCCGGCGACACCATATATTTT.

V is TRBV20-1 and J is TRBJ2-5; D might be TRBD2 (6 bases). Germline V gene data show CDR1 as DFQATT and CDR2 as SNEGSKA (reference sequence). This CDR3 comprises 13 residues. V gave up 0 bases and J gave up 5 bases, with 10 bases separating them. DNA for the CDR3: TGCAGTGCTAGAGACCGGGACTGGGAGACCCAGTACTTC. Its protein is CSARDRDWETQYF.

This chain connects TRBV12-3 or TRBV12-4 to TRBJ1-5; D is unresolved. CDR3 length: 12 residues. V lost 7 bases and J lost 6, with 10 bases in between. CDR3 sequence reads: CASMLSGQPQHF. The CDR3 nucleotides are TGTGCCAGCATGTTGTCGGGTCAGCCCCAGCATTTT.

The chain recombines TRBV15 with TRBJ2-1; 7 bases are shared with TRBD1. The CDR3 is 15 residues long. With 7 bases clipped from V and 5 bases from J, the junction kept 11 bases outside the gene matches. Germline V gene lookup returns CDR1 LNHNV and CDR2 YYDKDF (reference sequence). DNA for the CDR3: TGTGCCACCACTATTCATCGGACAGGTGACAATGAGCAGTTCTTC. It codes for CATTIHRTGDNEQFF.

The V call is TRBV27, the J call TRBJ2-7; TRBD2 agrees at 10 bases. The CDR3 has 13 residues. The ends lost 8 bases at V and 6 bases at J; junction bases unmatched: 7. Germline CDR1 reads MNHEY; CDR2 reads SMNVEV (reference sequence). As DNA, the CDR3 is TGTGCCAGCTCCCTAGCGGGAGTACGCGAGCAGTACTTC. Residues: CASSLAGVREQYF.

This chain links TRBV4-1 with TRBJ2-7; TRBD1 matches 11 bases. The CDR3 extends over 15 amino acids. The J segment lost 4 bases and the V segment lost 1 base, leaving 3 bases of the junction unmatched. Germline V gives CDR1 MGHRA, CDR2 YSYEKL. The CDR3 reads CASSQGTGGRYEQYF. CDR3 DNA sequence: TGCGCCAGCAGCCAAGGGACAGGGGGCAGGTACGAGCAGTACTTC.

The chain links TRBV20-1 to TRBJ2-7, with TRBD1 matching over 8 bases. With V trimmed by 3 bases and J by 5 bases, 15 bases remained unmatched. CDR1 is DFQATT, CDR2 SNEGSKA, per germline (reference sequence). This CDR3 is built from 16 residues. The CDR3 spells CSASPWEETGANEQYF. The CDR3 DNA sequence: TGCAGTGCTAGCCCCTGGGAGGAGACAGGGGCTAACGAGCAGTACTTC.

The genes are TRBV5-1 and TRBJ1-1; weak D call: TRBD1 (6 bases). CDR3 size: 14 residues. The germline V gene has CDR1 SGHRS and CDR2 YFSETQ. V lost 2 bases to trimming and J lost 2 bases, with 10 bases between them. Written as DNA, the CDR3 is TGCGCCAGCAGCTTTTGGGGACAAAACACTGAAGCTTTCTTT. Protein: CASSFWGQNTEAFF.

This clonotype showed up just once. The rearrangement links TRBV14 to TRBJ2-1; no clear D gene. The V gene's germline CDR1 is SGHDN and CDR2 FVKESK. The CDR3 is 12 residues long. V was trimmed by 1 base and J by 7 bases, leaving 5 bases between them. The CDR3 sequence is CASSQGTNEQFF. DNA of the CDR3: TGTGCCAGCAGCCAAGGGACGAATGAGCAGTTCTTC.